One sample yielded the 23 T cell receptor beta chains listed below, sequenced in a study of blood T cells in healthy people across ages. A second PCR of about 7 to 11 cycles used a sample-barcoded 5' primer and a J-beta primer mix. TCRdb recomputed calls from the 5' RACE reads with MiXCR, one row per CDR3 protein. The table lists about 830,000 distinct CDR3 sequences, roughly 60% of them singletons. Input material: blood. These receptors were obtained from a man between 25 and 39 years old in good health.

This clonotype was counted once. The chain has TRBV3-1 and TRBJ2-2; no reliable D call. This CDR3 has 12 residues. From germline, CDR1 is LGHDT and CDR2 YNNKEL (reference sequence). The V gene lost 0 bases and the J gene lost 9 bases, with 5 bases spanning the gap. In nucleotides, the CDR3 is TGTGCCAGCAGCCAAGACTATTGGGAGCTGTTTTTT. Protein sequence: CASSQDYWELFF.

The chain has TRBV29-1 and TRBJ2-1; 11 nucleotides align to TRBD2. The V gene end was trimmed by 4 bases and the J gene end by 7 bases; junction bases not matched to a gene: 6. The CDR3 is 14 residues long. CDR1 is SQVTM and CDR2 is ANQGSEA in the germline V gene. The chain's CDR3 is CSVGVAGGLNEQFF. The CDR3 region has the DNA TGCAGCGTTGGGGTAGCGGGAGGGTTAAATGAGCAGTTCTTC.

This clonotype was seen just once. The chain carries TRBV20-1 and TRBJ2-1, with TRBD2 as a possible D gene (5 bases). Germline loops: CDR1 DFQATT, CDR2 SNEGSKA (reference sequence). The CDR3 is made up of 14 amino acids. V lost 5 bases and J 6 bases, leaving 17 bases between the germline ends. CDR3 sequence (DNA): TGCAGTGCTGGAACTAGAGGAATTGGCAATGAGCAGTTCTTC. Translating gives CSAGTRGIGNEQFF.

This CDR3 is CASNPARGERTEAFF. In DNA form, the CDR3 reads TGTGCCAGCAATCCCGCGAGAGGGGAAAGGACTGAAGCTTTCTTT. This chain connects TRBV6-1 to TRBJ1-1, with D possibly TRBD1 on 5 matching bases. The CDR3 length is 15 residues. CDR1 and CDR2 (germline): MNHNS, SASEGT. Trimming stripped 7 bases from V and 5 bases from J, with 20 bases between.

This chain connects TRBV20-1 to TRBJ1-6; D ambiguous. The CDR3 runs 15 residues. Per the germline V gene, CDR1 is DFQATT and CDR2 is SNEGSKA (reference sequence). Trimming left V 6 bases short and J 6 bases short, with 18 bases between. In DNA, the CDR3 is TGCAGTGCCGTACACCGGGAGGTTGGTAATTCACCCCTCCACTTT. Translated, it gives CSAVHREVGNSPLHF.

V gene TRBV20-1 combines with J gene TRBJ2-5; the match to TRBD2 covers 9 bases. In germline, CDR1 is DFQATT, CDR2 SNEGSKA (reference sequence). This CDR3 spans 20 amino acids. V gave up 4 bases and J gave up 2 bases; unmatched junction bases: 23. The CDR3 sequence is CSAITSGSGTSPAKQETQYF. As DNA, the CDR3 is TGCAGTGCTATCACATCAGGTTCCGGGACTAGCCCCGCAAAGCAAGAGACCCAGTACTTC.

V is TRBV5-5 and J is TRBJ2-2, with D possibly being TRBD1 (6 bases). CDR1 and CDR2 (germline): SGHKS, YYEKEE (reference sequence). CDR3 length: 17 amino acids. The V gene lost 1 base and the J gene lost 7 bases, with 20 bases spanning the gap. The CDR3 reads CASSLRFAGAEVGELFF. The DNA of the CDR3 is TGTGCCAGCAGCTTGCGTTTCGCAGGGGCCGAAGTCGGGGAGCTGTTTTTT. The complete variable domain, with remaining parts taken from reference TRBV5-5 and TRBJ2-2, reads DAGVTQSPTHLIKTRGQQVTLRCSPISGHKSVSWYQQVLGQGPQFIFQYYEKEERGRGNFPDRFSARQFPNYSSELNVNALLLGDSALYLCASSLRFAGAEVGELFFGEGSRLTVL.

The chain links TRBV20-1 to TRBJ2-1; 14 bases fit TRBD2. The CDR3 spans 17 residues. The junction had 11 bases not matched to a gene; V was cut back by 4 bases and J by 6 bases. From germline, CDR1 is DFQATT and CDR2 SNEGSKA (reference sequence). The CDR3 region has the DNA TGCAGTGCTACCGGGACTAGCGGGAGCCATTTCATCAATGAGCAGTTCTTC. This codes for CSATGTSGSHFINEQFF.

The chain is built from TRBV28 and TRBJ2-7; TRBD1 matches at 8 bases. The CDR3 contains 16 residues. Germline CDR1 and CDR2: MDHEN and SYDVKM. V shed 6 bases and J 1 base; nucleotides not matched to a gene: 11. This CDR3 reads CASSPIRTGISYEQYF. DNA for the CDR3: TGTGCCAGCAGCCCTATCCGGACAGGGATATCCTACGAGCAGTACTTC.

This clonotype has just a few counts. This chain joins TRBV5-1 and TRBJ1-2; possibly TRBD1 for D (6 bases). The CDR3 is 16 residues long. Per the germline V gene, CDR1 is SGHRS and CDR2 is YFSETQ. Trimming took off 4 bases at V and 5 bases at J, with 21 bases between the two ends. The CDR3 coding sequence is TGCGCCAGCAGCGACACGGGGACACTAGCCGCTTATGGCTACACCTTC. Translation gives CASSDTGTLAAYGYTF.

The chain employs TRBV27 and TRBJ1-1, with 7 bases aligning to TRBD1. Germline V gene lookup returns CDR1 MNHEY and CDR2 SMNVEV (reference sequence). The ends lost 3 bases at V and 3 bases at J; junction bases unmatched: 13. The CDR3 runs to 17 residues. CDR3 bases: TGTGCCAGCAGTTTCCACCCTGAGGGGGCTGGTGACACTGAAGCTTTCTTT. Its translation is CASSFHPEGAGDTEAFF.

This clonotype was detected a few times. The genes are TRBV11-2 and TRBJ1-1, with no clear D. The germline gives CDR1 SGHAT, CDR2 FQNNGV. Trimming cost V 1 base and J 10 bases, with 13 bases left between them. The CDR3 loop spans 13 amino acids. The CDR3 DNA reads as TGTGCCAGCAGCTTAGGCACGGGGTATCGAGCTTTCTTT. This encodes CASSLGTGYRAFF.

Comments on this clonotype: This may stem from a read error, because a much larger clone lies one nucleotide away. The chain employs TRBV2 and TRBJ2-2, with D possibly matching TRBD1 (6 bases). The CDR3 is made up of 13 amino acids. Between the trimmed V and J ends, which lost 5 bases and 6 bases, there was a span of 10 bases. The V gene's germline CDR1 is SNHLY and CDR2 FYNNEI. The CDR3 DNA reads TGTGCCAGCAGTTACAGGGATTCCGGGGAGCTGTTTTTT. Amino acids: CASSYRDSGELFF.

The V call is TRBV29-1, the J call TRBJ2-1, with 7 positions matching TRBD2. Trimming cost V 2 bases and J 4 bases; bases outside gene matches: 5. This CDR3 has 14 residues. Germline V gene data show CDR1 as SQVTM and CDR2 as ANQGSEA. DNA of the CDR3: TGCAGCGTTGAAACCAATAGCGGGTACAATGAGCAGTTCTTC. Protein product: CSVETNSGYNEQFF.

The V call is TRBV20-1, the J call TRBJ2-3; no firm D call. The V end lost 2 bases, the J end lost 6 bases, and 15 bases lay between the germline ends. Germline-derived CDR1 and CDR2 are DFQATT and SNEGSKA (reference sequence). This CDR3 comprises 14 residues. CDR3 residues: CSARPPALGDTQYF. The CDR3 coding sequence is TGCAGTGCTAGACCGCCTGCTCTGGGGGATACGCAGTATTTT.

The chain carries TRBV20-1 and TRBJ2-7; tentatively, D is TRBD1 (6 bases). Per germline, CDR1 DFQATT and CDR2 SNEGSKA (reference sequence). V gave up 2 bases and J gave up 2 bases, with 19 bases separating them. This CDR3 spans 16 amino acids. CDR3 in DNA: TGCAGTGCTAGACCCACCCTGGGGGCGGCGACCTACGAGCAGTACTTC. Its protein is CSARPTLGAATYEQYF.

There are a few counts of this clonotype. The J gene is TRBJ2-5, the V gene TRBV29-1; D is unclear. This CDR3 has 14 amino acids. Germline V gene sequence: CDR1 SQVTM, CDR2 ANQGSEA. The germline V and J ends were trimmed by 4 bases and 0 bases, with 12 bases remaining between them. In DNA form, the CDR3 reads TGCAGCGTTGCCTTTCGCCTAAACCAAGAGACCCAGTACTTC. This gives the protein CSVAFRLNQETQYF.

The chain has TRBV10-3 and TRBJ2-4; tentatively, D is TRBD1 (6 bases). The V and J ends lost 4 bases and 15 bases respectively, with 22 bases between them. The CDR3 contains 14 residues. The germline gives CDR1 ENHRY, CDR2 SYGVKD. The CDR3 DNA sequence: TGTGCCATCAGTGGAGAGAGGGGGTCGGGTCGGCCGTACTTC. It translates to CAISGERGSGRPYF.

The chain is built from TRBV20-1 and TRBJ2-5; D may be TRBD2 (5 bases). V was shortened by 6 bases and J by 5 bases, with 16 bases between the two germline ends. The germline gives CDR1 DFQATT, CDR2 SNEGSKA (reference sequence). CDR3 length equals 13 residues. The CDR3 loop is CSARSPREETQYF. The CDR3 nucleotides are TGCAGTGCCCGGAGCCCGAGGGAGGAGACCCAGTACTTC.

This rearrangement joins TRBV10-3 to TRBJ2-7; TRBD1 might be the D (5 bases). V dropped 6 bases and J dropped 2 bases, with 11 bases sitting between them. Per the germline V gene, CDR1 is ENHRY and CDR2 is SYGVKD. The CDR3 spans 13 residues. In DNA, the CDR3 is TGTGCCATCAGCCCAGGGAAAACCTACGAGCAGTACTTC. It translates to CAISPGKTYEQYF.

V is TRBV12-3 or TRBV12-4 and J is TRBJ2-1, with D unresolved. This CDR3 is built from 13 residues. V shed 3 bases and J shed 6 bases, with 9 bases lying between them. The DNA for the CDR3 is TGTGCCAGCAGTTTTAGCCCCAGCAATGAGCAGTTCTTC. It is translated as CASSFSPSNEQFF.

The chain couples TRBV20-1 to TRBJ2-1; 10 nucleotides align to TRBD2. This CDR3 region has 14 residues. Germline V lookup: CDR1 DFQATT, CDR2 SNEGSKA (reference sequence). With 5 bases clipped from V and 6 bases from J, the junction kept 7 bases outside the gene matches. The CDR3: CSAPGTSVINEQFF. CDR3 DNA: TGCAGTGCTCCCGGGACTAGCGTTATCAATGAGCAGTTCTTC.

The chain employs TRBV2 and TRBJ2-4, with TRBD1 matching over 10 bases. The CDR3 runs to 16 residues. J gave up 10 bases and V 6 bases, and 15 bases lay outside the gene matches. Germline CDR1 SNHLY, CDR2 FYNNEI. CDR3 region: CASRRERGTGAGIQYF. Here the CDR3 DNA reads TGTGCCAGCAGGAGGGAGCGGGGGACAGGGGCTGGGATTCAGTACTTC.